This TCR beta chain emerged from a study of blood T cell repertoires in COVID-19. Study overall: Material from acute and convalescent COVID-19 was sourced from the United States, Italy and Spain. PBMCs, B-cell-depleted T cells, or T cells were the source of the cDNA or gDNA that made up the material.

The CDR3 has 13 residues. The germline V and J ends were trimmed by 11 bases and 1 base, with 13 bases remaining between them. Source study methods: Nucleated cell counts were estimated from reference gene primer amplification. TCRdb's table, derived via immunoSEQ multiplex PCR, lists solely in-frame clones and lacks some. The V and J calls and clone size are taken from that table; D and trimming were inferred from the DNA. Counted here are about 190,000 clones, 75% to 90% occurring once; the ten biggest clones make up 2% to 2.5%. This sequence was found in a man aged 70-80 years with active or convalescent COVID-19. Sequencing input: peripheral blood. The rearrangement joins TRBV23-1 to TRBJ2-3, with a tentative D call TRBD2 (6 bases). TRBV23-1 is flagged as an ORF with uncertain function. The CDR3 DNA is TGCGCCCAGGAGGGGCAGTGCACAGATACGCAGTATTTT. This sequence encodes CAQEGQCTDTQYF.